The source of this T cell receptor beta chain is a study of blood T cell repertoires in COVID-19. The overall study: There were acute and convalescent COVID-19 samples, and they came from the United States, Italy and Spain. PBMCs, B-cell-depleted T cells, or T cells were the source of the cDNA or gDNA that made up the material.

The authors' processing: Amplification of reference gene primers provided the estimated nucleated cell counts. The table came from immunoSEQ multiplex PCR; TCRdb's copy has only in-frame clones and leaves some out. For V, J and clone size, that table is used; D and trimming come from the DNA. This sample yields a few hundred thousand clones, of which 80% to 90% are seen a single time; 1.3% to 1.5% belongs to the top ten. V was pared by 4 bases and J by 1 base, with 11 bases between. Germline V lookup: CDR1 LGHNA, CDR2 YSLEER. This CDR3 contains 14 residues. The genes are TRBV4-3 and TRBJ2-7, with D uncertain. Source material: peripheral blood. The TCR originated in a man older than 75 with acute or convalescent COVID-19. The CDR3 region is CASSPGSSSYEQYF. In nucleotides, the CDR3 is TGCGCCAGCAGCCCCGGGTCGAGTTCCTACGAGCAGTACTTC.